Listed below are T cell receptor beta chains from one sample, sequenced in a study of identifying expanded T cells in peripheral blood. Profiled with immunoSEQ multiplex PCR; TCRdb holds only in-frame clones, not every one. The table lists roughly 100,000 clones, around nine tenths of them singletons. Sequencing was carried out using blood. The receptors were sampled from a person between 18 and 69 years old in good health. Both conserved end residues are part of each CDR3. Fields, in order: CDR3 protein, CDR3 DNA, clone size, D gene, V gene, J gene, CDR3 length. A D gene is named only where the DNA matches it firmly. Clone size appears in some rows only: once, few, many, or a class for an expanded clone.

cdr3_aa: CASSKAPGKETQYF
cdr3_nt: TGTGCCAGCAGCAAAGCACCGGGTAAGGAGACCCAGTACTTC
clone_size: NA
d_call: NA
v_call: TRBV21-1
j_call: TRBJ2-5
cdr3_length: 14

cdr3_aa: CASSLGRAVNTEAFF
cdr3_nt: TGTGCCAGCAGCTTAGGCAGGGCAGTAAACACTGAAGCTTTCTTT
clone_size: NA
d_call: NA
v_call: TRBV7-8
j_call: TRBJ1-1
cdr3_length: 15

cdr3_aa: CAISERASGGLYNEQFF
cdr3_nt: TGTGCCATCAGTGAGAGGGCTAGCGGGGGCCTATACAATGAGCAGTTCTTC
clone_size: once
d_call: TRBD2
v_call: TRBV10-3
j_call: TRBJ2-1
cdr3_length: 17

cdr3_aa: CASSLRAGRVQETQYF
cdr3_nt: TGTGCCAGCAGCTTGAGGGCGGGGCGGGTCCAAGAGACCCAGTACTTC
clone_size: NA
d_call: NA
v_call: TRBV13
j_call: TRBJ2-5
cdr3_length: 16

cdr3_aa: CASSRDPPGTGELFF
cdr3_nt: TGTGCCAGCAGCCGGGACCCCCCCGGAACCGGGGAGCTGTTTTTT
clone_size: few
d_call: NA
v_call: TRBV6-4
j_call: TRBJ2-2
cdr3_length: 15

cdr3_aa: CASSQDGQGATDTQYF
cdr3_nt: TGCGCCAGCAGCCAAGACGGACAGGGGGCAACAGATACGCAGTATTTT
clone_size: NA
d_call: TRBD1
v_call: TRBV4-3
j_call: TRBJ2-3
cdr3_length: 16

cdr3_aa: CASSGEQGGVSEQFF
cdr3_nt: TGTGCCAGCAGTGGCGAACAGGGGGGGGTTTCTGAGCAGTTCTTC
clone_size: NA
d_call: NA
v_call: TRBV6-1
j_call: TRBJ2-1
cdr3_length: 15

cdr3_aa: CASSLGPGVVYEQFF
cdr3_nt: TGTGCCAGCAGCTTAGGACCCGGGGTAGTGTATGAGCAGTTCTTC
clone_size: NA
d_call: NA
v_call: TRBV11-3
j_call: TRBJ2-1
cdr3_length: 15

cdr3_aa: CASSRPDAQAGYEQYF
cdr3_nt: TGCGCCAGCAGTCGCCCGGACGCGCAAGCCGGCTACGAGCAGTACTTC
clone_size: NA
d_call: NA
v_call: TRBV23-1
j_call: TRBJ2-7
cdr3_length: 16

cdr3_aa: CASSESAGAGANVLTF
cdr3_nt: TGTGCCAGCAGTGAATCGGCAGGGGCTGGGGCCAACGTCCTGACTTTC
clone_size: NA
d_call: NA
v_call: TRBV6-1
j_call: TRBJ2-6
cdr3_length: 16

cdr3_aa: CASSSNRMGAGRLSYEQYF
cdr3_nt: TGTGCCAGCAGTTCAAACCGAATGGGGGCCGGACGTTTATCCTACGAGCAGTACTTC
clone_size: NA
d_call: NA
v_call: TRBV28
j_call: TRBJ2-7
cdr3_length: 19

cdr3_aa: CARSPGQGNTEAFF
cdr3_nt: TGTGCCAGAAGCCCGGGACAGGGTAACACTGAAGCTTTCTTT
clone_size: NA
d_call: TRBD1
v_call: TRBV5-3
j_call: TRBJ1-1
cdr3_length: 14

cdr3_aa: CSVEGTGVGNEQFF
cdr3_nt: TGCAGCGTTGAAGGGACAGGGGTGGGCAATGAGCAGTTCTTC
clone_size: NA
d_call: TRBD1
v_call: TRBV29-1
j_call: TRBJ2-1
cdr3_length: 14

cdr3_aa: CASSKFRDRANIQYF
cdr3_nt: TGTGCCAGCAGCAAGTTCCGGGACAGGGCAAACATTCAGTACTTC
clone_size: once
d_call: NA
v_call: TRBV21-1
j_call: TRBJ2-4
cdr3_length: 15

cdr3_aa: CASSLSAVGQETQYF
cdr3_nt: TGCGCCAGCAGCTTGTCGGCAGTCGGTCAAGAGACCCAGTACTTC
clone_size: NA
d_call: NA
v_call: TRBV4-1
j_call: TRBJ2-5
cdr3_length: 15

cdr3_aa: CAIRAPTSGTDTQYF
cdr3_nt: TGTGCCATCAGAGCCCCGACTAGCGGCACAGATACGCAGTATTTT
clone_size: few
d_call: TRBD2
v_call: TRBV10-3
j_call: TRBJ2-3
cdr3_length: 15

cdr3_aa: CASSPATPGVRANVLTF
cdr3_nt: TGTGCCAGCTCACCGGCAACTCCCGGGGTGAGGGCCAACGTCCTGACTTTC
clone_size: NA
d_call: NA
v_call: TRBV18
j_call: TRBJ2-6
cdr3_length: 17

cdr3_aa: CAWSRTGIYGYTF
cdr3_nt: TGTGCCTGGAGTCGGACAGGGATCTATGGCTACACCTTC
clone_size: NA
d_call: TRBD1
v_call: TRBV30
j_call: TRBJ1-2
cdr3_length: 13

cdr3_aa: CASSPGDTLAGELFF
cdr3_nt: TGCGCCAGCAGCCCGGGAGACACTCTTGCCGGGGAGCTGTTTTTT
clone_size: NA
d_call: NA
v_call: TRBV5-1
j_call: TRBJ2-2
cdr3_length: 15

cdr3_aa: CASSLARGNEQYF
cdr3_nt: TGTGCCAGCAGCTTAGCGCGGGGGAACGAGCAGTACTTC
clone_size: NA
d_call: TRBD2
v_call: TRBV7-8
j_call: TRBJ2-7
cdr3_length: 13

cdr3_aa: CAFSGRGNQPQHF
cdr3_nt: TGTGCCTTCTCGGGCAGGGGGAATCAGCCCCAGCATTTT
clone_size: NA
d_call: TRBD1
v_call: TRBV30
j_call: TRBJ1-5
cdr3_length: 13

cdr3_aa: CASIDVLTF
cdr3_nt: TGTGCCAGCATAGACGTCCTGACTTTC
clone_size: NA
d_call: NA
v_call: TRBV27
j_call: TRBJ2-6
cdr3_length: 9

cdr3_aa: CASSVDGGASYEQYF
cdr3_nt: TGTGCCAGCAGCGTAGATGGGGGGGCCTCCTACGAGCAGTACTTC
clone_size: NA
d_call: NA
v_call: TRBV9
j_call: TRBJ2-7
cdr3_length: 15

cdr3_aa: CASSLVRGDVYGYTF
cdr3_nt: TGTGCCAGCAGCTTAGTTAGGGGCGACGTTTATGGCTACACCTTC
clone_size: NA
d_call: NA
v_call: TRBV7-8
j_call: TRBJ1-2
cdr3_length: 15

cdr3_aa: CAWSGGHSNEKLFF
cdr3_nt: TGTGCCTGGAGTGGCGGGCACTCCAATGAAAAACTGTTTTTT
clone_size: NA
d_call: NA
v_call: TRBV30
j_call: TRBJ1-4
cdr3_length: 14

cdr3_aa: CASSLVQGEVSGYTF
cdr3_nt: TGCGCCAGCAGCTTGGTTCAGGGCGAAGTTAGTGGCTACACCTTC
clone_size: once
d_call: NA
v_call: TRBV5-1
j_call: TRBJ1-2
cdr3_length: 15

cdr3_aa: CASSQGQGNQPQHF
cdr3_nt: TGCGCCAGCAGCCAGGGACAGGGGAATCAGCCCCAGCATTTT
clone_size: NA
d_call: TRBD1
v_call: TRBV5-1
j_call: TRBJ1-5
cdr3_length: 14

cdr3_aa: CASSIRDRGPVSNQPQHF
cdr3_nt: TGTGCCAGTAGTATAAGGGACAGGGGGCCGGTGAGCAATCAGCCCCAGCATTTT
clone_size: NA
d_call: TRBD1
v_call: TRBV19
j_call: TRBJ1-5
cdr3_length: 18

cdr3_aa: CASSLGVRETQYF
cdr3_nt: TGTGCCAGCAGCCTCGGGGTAAGGGAGACCCAGTACTTC
clone_size: NA
d_call: NA
v_call: TRBV7-7
j_call: TRBJ2-5
cdr3_length: 13

cdr3_aa: CASSSTVQGTNEQFF
cdr3_nt: TGTGCCAGCAGCTCGACCGTACAGGGTACCAATGAGCAGTTCTTC
clone_size: once
d_call: NA
v_call: TRBV5-4
j_call: TRBJ2-1
cdr3_length: 15

cdr3_aa: CASSLWGAGDTEAFF
cdr3_nt: TGTGCCAGCAGTTTATGGGGCGCCGGGGACACTGAAGCTTTCTTT
clone_size: NA
d_call: NA
v_call: TRBV28
j_call: TRBJ1-1
cdr3_length: 15

cdr3_aa: CASSLGPVTDTQYF
cdr3_nt: TGTGCCAGCAGCCTGGGTCCCGTAACAGATACGCAGTATTTT
clone_size: NA
d_call: NA
v_call: TRBV4-2
j_call: TRBJ2-3
cdr3_length: 14

cdr3_aa: CASSVASFGETQYF
cdr3_nt: TGTGCCAGCAGCGTAGCTAGCTTCGGGGAGACCCAGTACTTC
clone_size: NA
d_call: NA
v_call: TRBV9
j_call: TRBJ2-5
cdr3_length: 14

cdr3_aa: CASSVGRGLGTGELFF
cdr3_nt: TGTGCCAGCAGCGTAGGGAGAGGCCTGGGCACCGGGGAGCTGTTTTTT
clone_size: NA
d_call: NA
v_call: TRBV9
j_call: TRBJ2-2
cdr3_length: 16

cdr3_aa: CASSLGRQVEAFF
cdr3_nt: TGTGCCAGCAGCTTAGGGAGACAGGTTGAAGCTTTCTTT
clone_size: NA
d_call: NA
v_call: TRBV7-3
j_call: TRBJ1-1
cdr3_length: 13

cdr3_aa: CASSVRGTERETQYF
cdr3_nt: TGTGCCAGCAGTGTACGAGGGACGGAAAGGGAGACCCAGTACTTC
clone_size: NA
d_call: NA
v_call: TRBV6-5
j_call: TRBJ2-5
cdr3_length: 15

cdr3_aa: CATSRPSGSFNEQFF
cdr3_nt: TGTGCCACCAGCAGGCCTAGCGGGAGTTTCAATGAGCAGTTCTTC
clone_size: NA
d_call: TRBD2
v_call: TRBV15
j_call: TRBJ2-1
cdr3_length: 15

cdr3_aa: CASGLVGANTGELFF
cdr3_nt: TGTGCTAGTGGTTTGGTAGGGGCGAACACCGGGGAGCTGTTTTTT
clone_size: once
d_call: NA
v_call: TRBV12-5
j_call: TRBJ2-2
cdr3_length: 15

cdr3_aa: CASSPTPGTVQETQYF
cdr3_nt: TGTGCCAGCAGCCCCACCCCCGGGACAGTACAAGAGACCCAGTACTTC
clone_size: NA
d_call: TRBD1
v_call: TRBV7-2
j_call: TRBJ2-5
cdr3_length: 16

cdr3_aa: CASSPQGFGTEAFF
cdr3_nt: TGTGCCAGCAGCCCTCAGGGATTTGGCACTGAAGCTTTCTTT
clone_size: NA
d_call: NA
v_call: TRBV7-3
j_call: TRBJ1-1
cdr3_length: 14

cdr3_aa: CASSGSGQINTEAFF
cdr3_nt: TGTGCCAGCAGCGGTTCGGGACAGATTAACACTGAAGCTTTCTTT
clone_size: NA
d_call: TRBD1
v_call: TRBV5-4
j_call: TRBJ1-1
cdr3_length: 15

cdr3_aa: CAWSVGQRNEKLFF
cdr3_nt: TGTGCCTGGAGTGTCGGACAGAGGAATGAAAAACTGTTTTTT
clone_size: NA
d_call: NA
v_call: TRBV30
j_call: TRBJ1-4
cdr3_length: 14

cdr3_aa: CSVRLAGEPLF
cdr3_nt: TGCAGCGTACGACTAGCGGGGGAACCATTATTT
clone_size: NA
d_call: TRBD2
v_call: TRBV29-1
j_call: TRBJ2-2
cdr3_length: 11

cdr3_aa: CASSRYQETQYF
cdr3_nt: TGTGCCAGCAGCCGATACCAAGAGACCCAGTACTTC
clone_size: once
d_call: NA
v_call: TRBV7-9
j_call: TRBJ2-5
cdr3_length: 12

cdr3_aa: CASSLRLADHNEQFF
cdr3_nt: TGTGCCAGCAGTTTACGGCTAGCGGACCACAATGAGCAGTTCTTC
clone_size: NA
d_call: TRBD2
v_call: TRBV27
j_call: TRBJ2-1
cdr3_length: 15

cdr3_aa: CASSRGSMSNEQYF
cdr3_nt: TGTGCCAGTAGTAGGGGGAGTATGTCTAACGAGCAGTACTTC
clone_size: NA
d_call: NA
v_call: TRBV19
j_call: TRBJ2-7
cdr3_length: 14

cdr3_aa: CASRTGGDSRAPLHF
cdr3_nt: TGTGCCAGCAGGACCGGGGGAGATTCGAGGGCACCCCTCCACTTT
clone_size: NA
d_call: NA
v_call: TRBV6-1
j_call: TRBJ1-6
cdr3_length: 15

cdr3_aa: CASSPGSEGSYNEQFF
cdr3_nt: TGTGCCAGCAGTCCAGGGTCGGAAGGCTCCTACAATGAGCAGTTCTTC
clone_size: NA
d_call: NA
v_call: TRBV6-4
j_call: TRBJ2-1
cdr3_length: 16

cdr3_aa: CASSLEGGLSYTF
cdr3_nt: TGCGCCAGCAGCTTGGAAGGGGGCTTAAGCTACACCTTC
clone_size: NA
d_call: TRBD1
v_call: TRBV5-1
j_call: TRBJ1-2
cdr3_length: 13

cdr3_aa: CASLVLQGDSEAFF
cdr3_nt: TGTGCCAGCCTCGTTCTACAGGGGGACTCTGAAGCTTTCTTT
clone_size: NA
d_call: TRBD1
v_call: TRBV7-9
j_call: TRBJ1-1
cdr3_length: 14

cdr3_aa: CASSWTSGGRVDTQYF
cdr3_nt: TGTGCCAGCAGTTGGACTAGCGGGGGGCGGGTAGATACGCAGTATTTT
clone_size: NA
d_call: TRBD2
v_call: TRBV6-5
j_call: TRBJ2-3
cdr3_length: 16

cdr3_aa: CASSPRTENSPLHF
cdr3_nt: TGTGCCAGCAGCCCCCGGACAGAAAATTCACCCCTCCACTTT
clone_size: few
d_call: NA
v_call: TRBV7-6
j_call: TRBJ1-6
cdr3_length: 14

cdr3_aa: CASSLTQETQYF
cdr3_nt: TGTGCCAGCAGCCTCACCCAAGAGACCCAGTACTTC
clone_size: NA
d_call: NA
v_call: TRBV7-2
j_call: TRBJ2-5
cdr3_length: 12

cdr3_aa: CSVEVQGAPYNEQFF
cdr3_nt: TGCAGCGTTGAAGTCCAGGGGGCCCCGTACAATGAGCAGTTCTTC
clone_size: NA
d_call: TRBD1
v_call: TRBV29-1
j_call: TRBJ2-1
cdr3_length: 15